The entry that follows covers one TCR beta chain sequence. Its target is unknown. The data stem from a study of OX40 agonist ivuxolimab in advanced cancers. Study details: The mean age was roughly 60 years, ranging from about 20 to 79, with 65% to 85% of participants male. General observations from the study: Among the lowest levels of clonal expansion were found in partial responders at 0.1-3.0 mg/kg. CD4+ and CD8+ blood T cells expanded clonally by week 6 at 0.1 to 3.0 mg/kg.

The data were produced by immunoSEQ multiplex PCR, yet TCRdb's version contains in-frame clones alone and is incomplete. The repertoire has around 5,000 clones, about 70% of them found once; the top ten carry 55% to 75%. Trimming pared 7 bases from V and 0 bases from J, leaving 18 bases between. This CDR3 has 16 residues. The germline gives CDR1 MGHRA, CDR2 YSYEKL. No patient had autoimmune disease or received systemic immunosuppression. V gene TRBV4-1 combines with J gene TRBJ1-2; D remains unclear. The source material was CD4+ or CD8+ T cells sorted from blood, sampled in a trial of the OX40 agonist ivuxolimab. The sequence was obtained from an adult with an advanced solid tumor such as melanoma, head and neck, liver or kidney cancer. DNA for the CDR3: TGCGCCAGCAAGGAGGAGGAGGAGTTAGCTAACTATGGCTACACCTTC. Protein product: CASKEEEELANYGYTF.